Listed below are T cell receptor beta chains from one sample, sequenced in a study of blood T cell repertoires in COVID-19. Sequenced by immunoSEQ multiplex PCR; TCRdb stores in-frame clones only, minus some. Of about 120,000 clones in the sample, around four fifths are singletons; the top ten hold 16%. Material for sequencing was peripheral blood. The source is a man in his fifties or sixties with active or convalescent COVID-19. Both conserved end residues are part of each CDR3. The order of the fields is D gene, V gene, J gene, clone size, CDR3 DNA, CDR3 protein. A D gene is named only where the DNA matches it firmly. Size tells how often a clone was seen (once, few, many) or the class of an expanded clone, and some rows leave it out.

D: TRBD1
V: TRBV5-1
J: TRBJ1-5
size: once
DNA: TGCGCCAGCAGCTGGGGACAGGGGGATCAGCCCCAGCATTTT
CDR3: CASSWGQGDQPQHF

D: -
V: TRBV6-5
J: TRBJ1-5
size: once
DNA: TGTGCCACCGGGAGCGGTGGGGTCGGCAATCAGCCCCAGCATTTT
CDR3: CATGSGGVGNQPQHF

D: -
V: TRBV19
J: TRBJ1-5
size: -
DNA: TGTGCCACTGGGAGACTGCGGGGCAATCAGCCCCAGCATTTT
CDR3: CATGRLRGNQPQHF

D: TRBD1
V: TRBV6-5
J: TRBJ1-1
size: -
DNA: TGTGCCAGCATATTCTCGACAGGGGGGGGCACTGAAGCTTTCTTT
CDR3: CASIFSTGGGTEAFF

D: TRBD1
V: TRBV7-9
J: TRBJ1-5
size: -
DNA: TGTGCCAGCGGCACAGGGGGCAATCAGCCCCAGCATTTT
CDR3: CASGTGGNQPQHF

D: -
V: TRBV6-2/TRBV6-3
J: TRBJ1-1
size: -
DNA: TGTGCCAGCAGCCCCGGCGGTTGGCAGGGAAACACTGAAGCTTTCTTT
CDR3: CASSPGGWQGNTEAFF

D: -
V: TRBV5-6
J: TRBJ2-2
size: -
DNA: TGTGCCAGCAGCTTGTTGGGTTTGGGAGCCGGGGAGCTGTTTTTT
CDR3: CASSLLGLGAGELFF

D: TRBD2
V: TRBV5-1
J: TRBJ2-1
size: -
DNA: TGCGCCAGCAGCTTGTCAGGACTAGCGGGGTACAATGAGCAGTTCTTC
CDR3: CASSLSGLAGYNEQFF

D: TRBD1
V: TRBV7-9
J: TRBJ1-1
size: -
DNA: TGTGCCAGCAGCTTAAGAACAGGGGGCTTAGTCACTGAAGCTTTCTTT
CDR3: CASSLRTGGLVTEAFF

D: -
V: TRBV6-5
J: TRBJ2-3
size: once
DNA: TGTGCCAGCAGTTACTCTCTCGGGTCGACCACAGATACGCAGTATTTT
CDR3: CASSYSLGSTTDTQYF

D: TRBD1
V: TRBV5-6
J: TRBJ1-5
size: -
DNA: TGTGCCAGCAGCTCCGGACAGGCCCCAGGCAATCAGCCCCAGCATTTT
CDR3: CASSSGQAPGNQPQHF

D: TRBD1
V: TRBV9
J: TRBJ1-3
size: few
DNA: TGTGCCAGCAGCGCCCTGGCCACAGGGGGAGGAAACACCATATATTTT
CDR3: CASSALATGGGNTIYF

D: TRBD2
V: TRBV9
J: TRBJ2-2
size: -
DNA: TGTGCCAGCAGCGTAGTGGCTAGCGGACCCCTGGGGACCGGGGAGCTGTTTTTT
CDR3: CASSVVASGPLGTGELFF

D: TRBD1
V: TRBV27
J: TRBJ1-6
size: -
DNA: TGTGCCAGCAGTTTGGGGACAGGGTGGAGGTTTGGATCACCCCTCCACTTT
CDR3: CASSLGTGWRFGSPLHF

D: TRBD1
V: TRBV28
J: TRBJ2-5
size: -
DNA: TGTGCCAGCAGTTCATCACAGGGGCCGCAAGAGACCCAGTACTTC
CDR3: CASSSSQGPQETQYF

D: TRBD1
V: TRBV24-1
J: TRBJ2-7
size: -
DNA: TGTGCCACCAGTGATGTGACAGGGGTCGAGCAGTACTTC
CDR3: CATSDVTGVEQYF

D: TRBD1
V: TRBV7-7
J: TRBJ2-3
size: -
DNA: TGTGCCAGCAGCCCTCGACAGGGTGCAGATACGCAGTATTTT
CDR3: CASSPRQGADTQYF

D: -
V: TRBV5-1
J: TRBJ1-2
size: -
DNA: TGCGCCAGCAGCTTGGGAGACAGACCGAGTTATGGCTACACCTTC
CDR3: CASSLGDRPSYGYTF

D: -
V: TRBV19
J: TRBJ1-5
size: -
DNA: TGTGCCAGTAGCACCTCGGGGGGCTTCAATCAGCCCCAGCATTTT
CDR3: CASSTSGGFNQPQHF

D: -
V: TRBV7-2
J: TRBJ1-5
size: many
DNA: TGTGCCAGCAGCCCCGGTGGTGGTAGCAATCAGCCCCAGCATTTT
CDR3: CASSPGGGSNQPQHF

D: -
V: TRBV6-5
J: TRBJ1-3
size: -
DNA: TGTGCCAGCAGAACAGACAGTTCCGGAAACACCATATATTTT
CDR3: CASRTDSSGNTIYF

D: -
V: TRBV29-1
J: TRBJ1-5
size: -
DNA: TGCAGCGTTTACGACGGGGGGAATCAGCCCCAGCATTTT
CDR3: CSVYDGGNQPQHF

D: -
V: TRBV10-3
J: TRBJ1-6
size: -
DNA: TGTGCCATCAGTGGCCCCGGTTATTCACCCCTCCACTTT
CDR3: CAISGPGYSPLHF

D: -
V: TRBV30
J: TRBJ1-5
size: once
DNA: TGTGCCTGGAGCGGTGACAGGTTAGATCAGCCCCAGCATTTT
CDR3: CAWSGDRLDQPQHF

D: TRBD1
V: TRBV7-8
J: TRBJ1-5
size: -
DNA: TGTGCCAGCAGCTTAGTCCCCCCAGGGGGCCTAAGGGGCAATCAGCCCCAGCATTTT
CDR3: CASSLVPPGGLRGNQPQHF

D: -
V: TRBV6-5
J: TRBJ1-1
size: -
DNA: TGTGCCAGCAGTTACTCAACAGGAGACCTTGAAGCTTTCTTT
CDR3: CASSYSTGDLEAFF

D: TRBD2
V: TRBV29-1
J: TRBJ2-3
size: -
DNA: TGCAGCGTTGGCCGGACTAGCGGGCGGACAGATACGCAGTATTTT
CDR3: CSVGRTSGRTDTQYF

D: TRBD1
V: TRBV19
J: TRBJ1-2
size: once
DNA: TGTGCCAGTAGTATAGGTGTAGCAGGGGGCAACTATGGCTACACCTTC
CDR3: CASSIGVAGGNYGYTF

D: TRBD2
V: TRBV30
J: TRBJ2-7
size: -
DNA: TGTGCCTGGAGTGTACCCGCTAGCGGGAGCCCCTACGAGCAGTACTTC
CDR3: CAWSVPASGSPYEQYF

D: -
V: TRBV5-6
J: TRBJ2-7
size: -
DNA: TGTGCCAGCAGCTTACAGAAGCGGATCTCCTACGAGCAGTACTTC
CDR3: CASSLQKRISYEQYF

D: TRBD1
V: TRBV6-6
J: TRBJ2-5
size: -
DNA: TGTGCCAGCAGTAACACCGACAGGGGGCAAGAGACCCAGTACTTC
CDR3: CASSNTDRGQETQYF

D: TRBD1
V: TRBV28
J: TRBJ2-2
size: -
DNA: TGTGCCAGCAGTTTATTATCGCCAGGGGGAACCGGGGAGCTGTTTTTT
CDR3: CASSLLSPGGTGELFF

D: -
V: TRBV2
J: TRBJ2-7
size: -
DNA: TGTGCCAGCAAACAGGGAATAGGGAACTACGAGCAGTACTTC
CDR3: CASKQGIGNYEQYF

D: TRBD2
V: TRBV27
J: TRBJ2-6
size: -
DNA: TGTGCCAGCAGTTTAAGAAGCGGGGGAGTATACTCTGGGGCCAACGTCCTGACTTTC
CDR3: CASSLRSGGVYSGANVLTF

D: TRBD2
V: TRBV5-1
J: TRBJ2-1
size: -
DNA: TGCGCCAGCCAGCCCGGCGGCGGGAGTGGAAACAATGAGCAGTTCTTC
CDR3: CASQPGGGSGNNEQFF

D: -
V: TRBV29-1
J: TRBJ2-3
size: -
DNA: TGCAGCGTCGGAGGCCTAGTTGACACAGATACGCAGTATTTT
CDR3: CSVGGLVDTDTQYF

D: -
V: TRBV7-2
J: TRBJ2-7
size: -
DNA: TGTGCCAGCAGCTTACAGGGGAGGGGGTTCTACGAGCAGTACTTC
CDR3: CASSLQGRGFYEQYF

D: -
V: TRBV27
J: TRBJ2-7
size: -
DNA: TGTGCCAGCAGTTTACAACTGACCTACGAGCAGTACTTC
CDR3: CASSLQLTYEQYF

D: TRBD1
V: TRBV7-2
J: TRBJ2-6
size: -
DNA: TGTGCCAGCAGCTTTAAGGGGACAGGGGGGATCTCTGGGGCCAACGTCCTGACTTTC
CDR3: CASSFKGTGGISGANVLTF

D: TRBD1
V: TRBV6-5
J: TRBJ1-4
size: -
DNA: TGTGCCAGCAGTTACAATCCAGGGGGCAATGAAAAACTGTTTTTT
CDR3: CASSYNPGGNEKLFF

D: -
V: TRBV5-5
J: TRBJ2-3
size: -
DNA: TGTGCCAGCAGCTTGGTAGAGCGGTCCACAGATACGCAGTATTTT
CDR3: CASSLVERSTDTQYF

D: -
V: TRBV28
J: TRBJ2-5
size: once
DNA: TGTGCCAGCAGTTCCTCGGGGGAGACCCAGTACTTC
CDR3: CASSSSGETQYF

D: -
V: TRBV28
J: TRBJ2-7
size: -
DNA: TGTGCCAGCAGTCGGGGGGCCACGGGGGAGCAGTACTTC
CDR3: CASSRGATGEQYF

D: TRBD2
V: TRBV14
J: TRBJ2-5
size: -
DNA: TGTGCCAGCAGCCAAGATCTTGGGCTAGCGGAAGAGACCCAGTACTTC
CDR3: CASSQDLGLAEETQYF

D: -
V: TRBV21-1
J: TRBJ2-1
size: -
DNA: TGTGCCAGCAGCAACTATCGTCCCTCGGGGGATGAGCAGTTCTTC
CDR3: CASSNYRPSGDEQFF

D: -
V: TRBV29-1
J: TRBJ2-4
size: -
DNA: TGCAGCGTTGTCTCAGGGTTTATGGCCAAAAACATTCAGTACTTC
CDR3: CSVVSGFMAKNIQYF

D: -
V: TRBV5-1
J: TRBJ1-5
size: few
DNA: TGCGCCAGCAGTCCTACAGGGTTGAGCAATCAGCCCCAGCATTTT
CDR3: CASSPTGLSNQPQHF

D: TRBD1
V: TRBV5-1
J: TRBJ1-2
size: -
DNA: TGCGCCAGCAGCTTGGATGCAGGGGGTGTGTATGGCTACACCTTC
CDR3: CASSLDAGGVYGYTF

D: -
V: TRBV7-2
J: TRBJ2-7
size: -
DNA: TGTGCCAGCAGCTTATGGGGTCGGAGGGAGCAGTACTTC
CDR3: CASSLWGRREQYF

D: TRBD2
V: TRBV7-3
J: TRBJ2-3
size: few
DNA: TGTGCCAGCGCACTAGCGGCCGGGCCAGATACGCAGTATTTT
CDR3: CASALAAGPDTQYF

D: -
V: TRBV18
J: TRBJ1-4
size: -
DNA: TGTGCCAGCTCACCACCAGGGGTTCGGGAAAAACTGTTTTTT
CDR3: CASSPPGVREKLFF

D: -
V: TRBV7-2
J: TRBJ2-1
size: -
DNA: TGTGCCAGCAGCTTAGTGGGGGGATGGAGAGACAATGAGCAGTTCTTC
CDR3: CASSLVGGWRDNEQFF

D: TRBD2
V: TRBV6-1
J: TRBJ2-3
size: -
DNA: TGTGCCAGCAGGCGGGAGTTCGACGCAGATACGCAGTATTTT
CDR3: CASRREFDADTQYF

D: TRBD1
V: TRBV19
J: TRBJ2-3
size: -
DNA: TGTGCCAGTAGTGCAAGACAGGGGGAAACGCAGTATTTT
CDR3: CASSARQGETQYF

D: -
V: TRBV6-5
J: TRBJ2-7
size: -
DNA: TGTGCCAGCAGGACCTTCGGGAAGAGCGAGCAGTACTTC
CDR3: CASRTFGKSEQYF

D: -
V: TRBV15
J: TRBJ1-6
size: -
DNA: TGTGCCACCAGCAGAGATCCTCGAACAAATTCACCCCTCCACTTT
CDR3: CATSRDPRTNSPLHF

D: -
V: TRBV7-3
J: TRBJ2-1
size: -
DNA: TGTGCCAGCAGCGCCTACAGGGATGAGCAGTTCTTC
CDR3: CASSAYRDEQFF

D: -
V: TRBV23-1
J: TRBJ2-7
size: -
DNA: TGCGCCAGCAGTCAGCGTACAGGGAGAGGGGCCTACGAGCAGTACTTC
CDR3: CASSQRTGRGAYEQYF

D: -
V: TRBV3-1/TRBV3-2
J: TRBJ2-1
size: -
DNA: TGTGCCAGCAGCCAAAGGGGGAGCAGGTACGAATTGGAGCAGTTCTTC
CDR3: CASSQRGSRYELEQFF

D: -
V: TRBV28
J: TRBJ2-3
size: -
DNA: TGTGCCAGCAGTTCCGCGGGAATTGCAGATACGCAGTATTTT
CDR3: CASSSAGIADTQYF